This T cell receptor beta chain was recovered during a study of cytomegalovirus exposure and HLA in healthy donors. Across the whole study: When fewer than 400 donors were genotyped, just over 80% of them were found to fall in the Caucasian-associated ancestry cluster. Regarding the study as a whole: The study labeled 164 TCR beta chains cytomegalovirus-associated.

Points on this clone: The antigen remains undetermined.

Primers: 60 Vbeta forward and 13 Jbeta reverse. Produced via immunoSEQ multiplex PCR; TCRdb's table is partial and in-frame only. This sample carries roughly 100,000 clones, 85% of them seen once, and the ten largest clones take less than 5%. The sequenced sample consisted of PBMCs. This clonotype was sampled from a man aged 30-40 years in good health and CMV-seronegative.

DNA of the CDR3: TGTGCCAGCAGCCGCGGTTCTAACTATGGCTACACCTTC. It yields the protein CASSRGSNYGYTF. J is TRBJ1-2 and V is TRBV6-6, with unresolved D. Germline V gene sequence: CDR1 MNHNY, CDR2 SVGAGI (reference sequence). Between the trimmed V and J ends, which lost 6 bases and 0 bases, there was a span of 8 bases. The CDR3 runs to 13 residues.